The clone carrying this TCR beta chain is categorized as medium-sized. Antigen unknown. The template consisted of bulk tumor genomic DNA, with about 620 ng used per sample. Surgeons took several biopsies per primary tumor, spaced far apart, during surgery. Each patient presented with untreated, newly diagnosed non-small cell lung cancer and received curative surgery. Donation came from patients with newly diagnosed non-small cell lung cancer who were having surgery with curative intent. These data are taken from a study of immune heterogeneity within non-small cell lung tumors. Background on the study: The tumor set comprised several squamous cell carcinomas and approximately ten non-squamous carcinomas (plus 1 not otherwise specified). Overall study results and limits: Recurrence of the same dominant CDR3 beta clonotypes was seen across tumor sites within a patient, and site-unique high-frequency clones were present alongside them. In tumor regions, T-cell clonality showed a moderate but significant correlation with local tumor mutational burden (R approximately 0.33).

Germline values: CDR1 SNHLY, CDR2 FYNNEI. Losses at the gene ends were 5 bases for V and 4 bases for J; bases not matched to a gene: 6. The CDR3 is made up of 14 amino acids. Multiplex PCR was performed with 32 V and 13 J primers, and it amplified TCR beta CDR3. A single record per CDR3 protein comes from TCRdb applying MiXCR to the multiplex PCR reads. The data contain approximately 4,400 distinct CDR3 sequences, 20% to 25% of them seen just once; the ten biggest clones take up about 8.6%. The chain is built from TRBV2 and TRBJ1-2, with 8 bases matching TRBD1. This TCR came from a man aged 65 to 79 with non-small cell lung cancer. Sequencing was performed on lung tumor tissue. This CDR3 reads CASSHGTGGYGYTF. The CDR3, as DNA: TGTGCCAGCAGTCACGGGACAGGAGGCTATGGCTACACCTTC.